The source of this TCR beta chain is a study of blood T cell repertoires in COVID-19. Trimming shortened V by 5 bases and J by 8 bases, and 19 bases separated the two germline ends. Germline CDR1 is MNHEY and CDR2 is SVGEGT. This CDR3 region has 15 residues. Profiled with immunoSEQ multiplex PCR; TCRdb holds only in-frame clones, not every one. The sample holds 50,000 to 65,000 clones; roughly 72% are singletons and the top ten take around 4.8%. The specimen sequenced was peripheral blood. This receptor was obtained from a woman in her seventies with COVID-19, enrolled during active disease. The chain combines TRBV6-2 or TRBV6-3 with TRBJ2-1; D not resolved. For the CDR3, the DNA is TGTGCCAGCAGTACCCCCATTGAAGTTCGGGATGAGCAGTTCTTC. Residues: CASSTPIEVRDEQFF.